The entry below gives a single T cell receptor (beta chain) sequence along with its context. Many counts were recorded for this clonotype. This clone's antigen is unknown. One base away there is no much larger clone; base qualities are not given. This entry comes from a study of T cells in Graves' hyperthyroidism and ophthalmopathy (dated by TCRdb to about 2019). Describing the broader study: To identify TCR V-J signatures that set the groups apart, the researchers used a discovery cohort of 100 patients, made up of under 50 with Graves' ophthalmopathy and approximately 57 with stable Graves' hyperthyroidism. Thyroid tissue and blood T-cell repertoires from several Graves' hyperthyroidism patients were also compared in the study. Once sampling was done, hyperthyroidism patients were given methimazole at a starting dose of 30 mg daily, whereas ophthalmopathy patients were given high-dose intravenous methylprednisolone. The paper describes TCR Vbeta CDR3 sequencing of around 130 peripheral blood samples, made up of 43 ophthalmopathy patients, over 70 hyperthyroidism patients and 17 progressor patients. Whether ophthalmopathy could be predicted prospectively was tested in an independent validation cohort made up of under 20 hyperthyroidism patients plus 17 patients who later progressed to ophthalmopathy. For training and testing, the 100 or so patients in the discovery cohort were randomly divided in a 7:3 ratio.

Study-wide findings and limitations: In validation, the model predicted progression to ophthalmopathy with over 65% sensitivity and roughly 72% specificity, a median of approximately 6.5 months before onset. Sample size was not statistically predetermined, and blinding of investigators to group allocation was not performed. Most expanded thyroid clonotypes (frequency above 0.001) were also detected in blood, a finding suggesting that blood repertoires may reflect thyroid immune responses. A model built on a 13 V-J signature distinguished ophthalmopathy from stable hyperthyroidism, reaching about 88% sensitivity and about 81% specificity in cross-validation and 80%/75% in testing.

The TCR beta CDR3 regions were amplified from the RNA transcripts. For the first round of RT-PCR on the TCR CDR3, the HTBI primer set was used together with the Qiagen OneStep RT-PCR kit. Libraries were constructed in a second round of multiplex PCR, after which size selection and purification were performed. Sequencing of the libraries was done on an Illumina HiSeq2000 using paired-end 100 bp reads. From the authors' description of their analysis: SOAPnuke was used to process the raw data, removing reads that contained adapters or uncalled bases, had a mean Phred below 15, or lacked an exact match to the constant primer or identifier. COPE v1.2.5 was used to merge the high-quality paired reads, and each unique nucleotide sequence was defined as a clonotype. MiTCR v1.1 was used to align the clonotypes against IMGT TRBV, TRBD and TRBJ reference segments. Only V-J combinations with frequency above 0.0001, covering roughly 99% of repertoires, were analysed. A TCS score was defined as the ratio of F50 (clonal expansion) to E x V (chaos), with BLOSUM62-based TCRdist applied between CDR3 peptides within each V-J. Welch's t-statistics and random forest reduced approximately 520 V-J features to around 14, which were used in a naive Bayes classifier (R e1071). The similarity between thyroid and blood repertoires was quantified using the Morisita-Horn index. TCRdb trimmed public reads at Q25 via fastp, called clones via MiXCR and kept in-frame beta chains. Identical CDR3 proteins give one entry, which carries the most common genes and DNA. TCRdb, not the authors, supplied the V and J calls. In this sample the table shows fewer than 750,000 distinct CDR3 sequences, about 43% of which occur a single time. The ten largest clones add up to 7.5% to 8.5% of the sample.

Stable Graves' hyperthyroidism was defined as the absence of progression to ophthalmopathy over 18 months of follow-up. Hyperthyroidism patients were newly diagnosed, had a disease duration of under 2 months, and were aged 18 to 65 years. Patients with uncontrolled infections, other autoimmune diseases, pregnancy or lactation were excluded. Diagnoses were established on the basis of clinical symptoms, serum thyroxine and TRAb, thyroid ultrasound, and orbital computed tomography. Total RNA was extracted with Trizol reagent, and quality was checked on an Agilent 2100 Bioanalyzer. For CDR1 and CDR2, the germline V gene lists SGHDN and FVKESK. The V end loses 5 bases and the J end loses 0 bases, and a stretch of 11 bases separates them. The CDR3, from cysteine to phenylalanine, totals 16 residues. Only the CDR3 DNA stays, 48 bases, in frame from base 1.

Material for sequencing was peripheral blood or thyroid tissue (not recorded which). The chain was built from TRBV14 and TRBJ2-6; tentative D gene TRBD1, with 6 bases matching. This clonotype was obtained from a woman between 18 and 29 years old with Graves' hyperthyroidism. The CDR3 sequence is CASSENRASGANVLTF. The nucleotides read TGTGCCAGCAGCGAAAACAGGGCCTCTGGGGCCAACGTCCTGACTTTC.